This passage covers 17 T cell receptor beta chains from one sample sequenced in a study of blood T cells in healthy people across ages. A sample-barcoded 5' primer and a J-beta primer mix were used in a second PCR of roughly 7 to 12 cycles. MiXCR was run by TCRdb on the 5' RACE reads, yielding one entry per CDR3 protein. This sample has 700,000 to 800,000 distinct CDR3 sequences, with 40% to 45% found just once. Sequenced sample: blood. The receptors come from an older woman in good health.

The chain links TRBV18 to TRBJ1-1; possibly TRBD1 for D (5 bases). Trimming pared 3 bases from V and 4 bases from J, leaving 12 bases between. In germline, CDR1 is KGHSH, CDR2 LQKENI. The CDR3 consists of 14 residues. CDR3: CASSPRVGGTEAFF. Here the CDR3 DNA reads TGTGCCAGCTCACCGAGGGTGGGGGGCACTGAAGCTTTCTTT.

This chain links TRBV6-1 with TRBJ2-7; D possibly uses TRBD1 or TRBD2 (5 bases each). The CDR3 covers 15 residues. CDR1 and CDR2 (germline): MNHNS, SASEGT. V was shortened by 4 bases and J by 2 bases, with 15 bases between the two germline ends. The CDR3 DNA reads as TGTGCCAGCAGTGTTTCCGGGACGGAGACCTACGAGCAGTACTTC. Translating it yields CASSVSGTETYEQYF.

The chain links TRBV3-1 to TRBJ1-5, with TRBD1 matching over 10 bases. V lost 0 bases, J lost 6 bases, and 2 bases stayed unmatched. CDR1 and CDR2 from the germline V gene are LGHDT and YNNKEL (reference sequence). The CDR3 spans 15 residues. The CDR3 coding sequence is TGTGCCAGCAGCCAAGAGGGGACAGGGGCTCAGCCCCAGCATTTT. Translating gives CASSQEGTGAQPQHF.

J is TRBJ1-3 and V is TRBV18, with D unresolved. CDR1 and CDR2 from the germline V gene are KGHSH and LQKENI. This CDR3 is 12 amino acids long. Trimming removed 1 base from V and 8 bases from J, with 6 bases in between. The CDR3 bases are TGTGCCAGCTCACCACTTGAGTACACCATATATTTT. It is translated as CASSPLEYTIYF.

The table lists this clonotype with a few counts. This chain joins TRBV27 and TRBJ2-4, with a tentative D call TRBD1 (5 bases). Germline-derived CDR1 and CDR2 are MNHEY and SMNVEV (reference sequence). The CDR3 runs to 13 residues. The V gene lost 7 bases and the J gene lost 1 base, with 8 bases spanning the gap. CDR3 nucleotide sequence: TGTGCCAGCACAGGGTCCGCCAAAAACATTCAGTACTTC. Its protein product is CASTGSAKNIQYF.

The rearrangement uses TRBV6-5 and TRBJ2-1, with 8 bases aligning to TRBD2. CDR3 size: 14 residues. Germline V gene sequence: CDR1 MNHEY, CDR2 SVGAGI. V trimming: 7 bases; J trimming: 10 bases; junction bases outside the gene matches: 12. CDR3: CASKKRERITEQFF. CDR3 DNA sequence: TGTGCCAGCAAGAAGCGGGAGCGAATAACCGAGCAGTTCTTC.

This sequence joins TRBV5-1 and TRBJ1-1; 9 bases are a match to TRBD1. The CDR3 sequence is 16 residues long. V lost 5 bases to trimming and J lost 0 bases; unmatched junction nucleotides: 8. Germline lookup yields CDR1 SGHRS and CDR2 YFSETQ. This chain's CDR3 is CASSFVTGGMNTEAFF. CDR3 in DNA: TGCGCCAGCAGTTTCGTAACAGGGGGCATGAACACTGAAGCTTTCTTT. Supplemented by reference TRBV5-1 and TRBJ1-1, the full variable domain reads KAGVTQTPRYLIKTRGQQVTLSCSPISGHRSVSWYQQTPGQGLQFLFEYFSETQRNKGNFPGRFSGRQFSNSRSEMNVSTLELGDSALYLCASSFVTGGMNTEAFFGQGTRLTVV.

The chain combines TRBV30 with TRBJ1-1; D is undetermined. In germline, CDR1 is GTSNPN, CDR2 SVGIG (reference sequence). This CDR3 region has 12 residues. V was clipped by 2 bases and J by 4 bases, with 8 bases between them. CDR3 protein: CAWSPRTTEAFF. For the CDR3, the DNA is TGTGCCTGGAGTCCACGGACCACTGAAGCTTTCTTT.

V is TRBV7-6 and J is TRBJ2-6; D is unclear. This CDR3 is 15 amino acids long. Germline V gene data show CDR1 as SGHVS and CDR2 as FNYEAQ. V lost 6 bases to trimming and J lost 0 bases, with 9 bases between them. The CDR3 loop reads CASRPSSSGANVLTF. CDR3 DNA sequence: TGTGCCAGCAGACCTAGTAGCTCTGGGGCCAACGTCCTGACTTTC.

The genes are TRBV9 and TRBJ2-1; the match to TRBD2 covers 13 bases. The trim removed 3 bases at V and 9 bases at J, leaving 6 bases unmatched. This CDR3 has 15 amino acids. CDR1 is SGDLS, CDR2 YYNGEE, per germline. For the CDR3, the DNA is TGTGCCAGCAGCGACGGGACTAGCGGGATAGGTGAGCAGTTCTTC. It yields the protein CASSDGTSGIGEQFF.

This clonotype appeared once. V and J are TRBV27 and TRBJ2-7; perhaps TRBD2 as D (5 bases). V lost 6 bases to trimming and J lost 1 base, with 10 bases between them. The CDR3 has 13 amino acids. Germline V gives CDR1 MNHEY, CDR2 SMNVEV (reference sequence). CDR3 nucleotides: TGTGCCAGCAGGGAGGACGAATCCTACGAGCAGTACTTC. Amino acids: CASREDESYEQYF.

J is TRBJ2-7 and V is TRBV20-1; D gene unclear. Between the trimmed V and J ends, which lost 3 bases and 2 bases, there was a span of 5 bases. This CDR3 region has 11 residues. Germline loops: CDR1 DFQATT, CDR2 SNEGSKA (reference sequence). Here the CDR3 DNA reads TGCAGTGCTAGTACCGCCTACGAGCAGTACTTC. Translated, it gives CSASTAYEQYF.

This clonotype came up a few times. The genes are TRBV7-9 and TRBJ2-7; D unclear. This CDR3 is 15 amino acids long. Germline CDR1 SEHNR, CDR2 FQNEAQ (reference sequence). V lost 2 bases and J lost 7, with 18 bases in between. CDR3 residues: CASSLHGSAYNEQYF. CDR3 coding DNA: TGTGCCAGCAGCTTACACGGGTCGGCGTACAATGAGCAGTACTTC.

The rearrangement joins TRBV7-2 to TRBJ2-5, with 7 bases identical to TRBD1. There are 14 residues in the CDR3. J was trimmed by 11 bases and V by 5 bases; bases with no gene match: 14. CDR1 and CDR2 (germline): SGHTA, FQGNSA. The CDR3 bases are TGTGCCAGCAGCCCGGGACAGTCAAGCAATGAGCAGTACTTC. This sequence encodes CASSPGQSSNEQYF.

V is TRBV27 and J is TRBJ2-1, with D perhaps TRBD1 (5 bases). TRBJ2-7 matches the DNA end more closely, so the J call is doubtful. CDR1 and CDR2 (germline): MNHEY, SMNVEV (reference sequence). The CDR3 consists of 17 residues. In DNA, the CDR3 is TGTGCCAGCAGCGCGACACGAGTATGGACACAGGACAATAAGCAGTACTTC. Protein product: CASSATRVWTQDNKQYF.

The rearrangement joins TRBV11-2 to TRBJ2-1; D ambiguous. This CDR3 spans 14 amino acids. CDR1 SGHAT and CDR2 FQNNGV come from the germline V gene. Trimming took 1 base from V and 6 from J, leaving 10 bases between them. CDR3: CASSLGPFSNEQFF. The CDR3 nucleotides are TGTGCCAGCAGCTTAGGACCGTTTTCCAATGAGCAGTTCTTC.

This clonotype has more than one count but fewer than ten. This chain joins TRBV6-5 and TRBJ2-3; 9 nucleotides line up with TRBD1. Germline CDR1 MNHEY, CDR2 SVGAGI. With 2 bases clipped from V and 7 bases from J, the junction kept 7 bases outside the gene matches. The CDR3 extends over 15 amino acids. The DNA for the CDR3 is TGTGCCAGCAGTTACCCGGGACAGGGTAGAAATACGCAGTATTTT. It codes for CASSYPGQGRNTQYF.